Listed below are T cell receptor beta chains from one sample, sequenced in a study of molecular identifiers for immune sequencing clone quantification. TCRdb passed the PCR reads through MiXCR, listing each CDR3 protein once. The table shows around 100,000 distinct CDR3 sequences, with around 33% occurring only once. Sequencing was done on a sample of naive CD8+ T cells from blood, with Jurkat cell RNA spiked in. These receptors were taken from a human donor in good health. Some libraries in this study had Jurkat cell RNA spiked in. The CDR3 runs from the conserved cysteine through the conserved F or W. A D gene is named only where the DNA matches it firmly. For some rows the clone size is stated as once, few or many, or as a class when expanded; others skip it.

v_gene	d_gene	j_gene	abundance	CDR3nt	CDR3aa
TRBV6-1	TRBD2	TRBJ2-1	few	TGTGCCAGCAGTCTATCCGGGACTAGCTTCTACAATGAGCAGTTCTTC	CASSLSGTSFYNEQFF
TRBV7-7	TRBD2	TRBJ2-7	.	TGTGCCAGCAGCCCCGGGGAGGGCTACGAGCAGTACTTC	CASSPGEGYEQYF
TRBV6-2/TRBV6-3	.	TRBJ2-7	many	TGTGCCAGCAGTTACGTCCGGGGGTCGGACGAGCAGTACTTC	CASSYVRGSDEQYF
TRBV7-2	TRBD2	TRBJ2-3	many	TGTGCCAGCAGCTTAGTGGCGGGAGGGCGGGGAGATACGCAGTATTTT	CASSLVAGGRGDTQYF
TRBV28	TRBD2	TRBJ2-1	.	TGTGCAACCGAGGGGCTAGCGGGAGGGTACGATGAGCAGTTCTTC	CATEGLAGGYDEQFF
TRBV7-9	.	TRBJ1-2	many	TGTGCCAGCAGCTTAGCCGATGATCCCACGGTTTATGGCTACACCTTC	CASSLADDPTVYGYTF
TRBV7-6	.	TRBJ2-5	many	TGTGCCAGCAGCTTGGCGGGGTACCAAGAGACCCAGTACTTC	CASSLAGYQETQYF
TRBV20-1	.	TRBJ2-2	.	TGCAGTGTCCGACACTCGAACACCGGGGAGCTGATTTTT	CSVRHSNTGELIF
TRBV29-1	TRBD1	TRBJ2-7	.	TGCAGCGTTGAAGAGGTGACAGGGACCTACGAGCAGTACTTC	CSVEEVTGTYEQYF
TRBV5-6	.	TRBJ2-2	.	TGTGCCAGCAGCTTAGGTGGTGACGCCGGGGAGCTGTTTTTT	CASSLGGDAGELFF
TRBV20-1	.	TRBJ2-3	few	TGCAGTGCTAGTGACGTCGCCCCAGATACGCAGTATTTT	CSASDVAPDTQYF
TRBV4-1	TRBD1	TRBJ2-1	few	TGCGCCAGCAGCCAAGACGGGACAGGGCCATTCTTC	CASSQDGTGPFF
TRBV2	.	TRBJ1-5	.	TGTGCCAGCAAGGATTGGGCAGATAGCAATCAGCCCCAGCATTTT	CASKDWADSNQPQHF